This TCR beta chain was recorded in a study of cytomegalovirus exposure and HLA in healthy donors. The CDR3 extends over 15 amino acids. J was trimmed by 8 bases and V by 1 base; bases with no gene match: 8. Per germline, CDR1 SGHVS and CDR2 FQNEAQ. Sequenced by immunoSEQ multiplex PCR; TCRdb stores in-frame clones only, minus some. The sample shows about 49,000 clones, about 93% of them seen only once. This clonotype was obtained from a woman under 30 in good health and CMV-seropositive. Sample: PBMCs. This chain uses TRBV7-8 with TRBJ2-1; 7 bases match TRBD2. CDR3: CASSLGAGEVDEQFF. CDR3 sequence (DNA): TGTGCCAGCAGCTTAGGCGCGGGAGAGGTAGATGAGCAGTTCTTC.